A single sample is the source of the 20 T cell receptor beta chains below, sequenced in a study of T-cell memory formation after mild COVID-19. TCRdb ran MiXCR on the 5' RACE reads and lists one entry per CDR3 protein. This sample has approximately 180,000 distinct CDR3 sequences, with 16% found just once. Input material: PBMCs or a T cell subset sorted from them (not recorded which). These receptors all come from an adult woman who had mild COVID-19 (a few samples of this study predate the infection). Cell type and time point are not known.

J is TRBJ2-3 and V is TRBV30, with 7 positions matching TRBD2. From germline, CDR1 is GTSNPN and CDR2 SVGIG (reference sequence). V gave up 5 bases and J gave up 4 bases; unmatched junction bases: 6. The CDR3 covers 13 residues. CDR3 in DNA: TGTGCCTGGGGTATGGCGGGAGCAGATACGCAGTATTTT. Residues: CAWGMAGADTQYF. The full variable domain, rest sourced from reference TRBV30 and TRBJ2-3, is SQTIHQWPATLVQPVGSPLSLECTVEGTSNPNLYWYRQAAGRGLQLLFYSVGIGQISSEVPQNLSASRPQDRQFILSSKKLLLSDSGFYLCAWGMAGADTQYFGPGTRLTVL.

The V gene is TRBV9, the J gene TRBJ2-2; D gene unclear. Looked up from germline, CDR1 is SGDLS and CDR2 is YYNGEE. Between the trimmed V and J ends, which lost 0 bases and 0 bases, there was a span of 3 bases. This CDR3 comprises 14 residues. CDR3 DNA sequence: TGTGCCAGCAGCGTAGCAGCGAACACCGGGGAGCTGTTTTTT. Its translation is CASSVAANTGELFF.

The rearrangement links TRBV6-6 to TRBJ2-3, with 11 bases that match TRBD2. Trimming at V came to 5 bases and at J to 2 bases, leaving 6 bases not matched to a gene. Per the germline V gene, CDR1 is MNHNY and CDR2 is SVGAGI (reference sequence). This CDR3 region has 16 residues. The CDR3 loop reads CASSRGTSGYTDTQYF. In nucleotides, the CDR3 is TGTGCCAGCAGTCGTGGGACTAGCGGATACACAGATACGCAGTATTTT.

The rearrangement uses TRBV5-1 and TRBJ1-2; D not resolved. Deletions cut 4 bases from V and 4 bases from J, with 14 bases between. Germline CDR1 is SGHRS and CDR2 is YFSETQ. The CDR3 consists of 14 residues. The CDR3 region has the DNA TGCGCCAGCAGCCCTGATGGTAGGAGCTATGGCTACACCTTC. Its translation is CASSPDGRSYGYTF.

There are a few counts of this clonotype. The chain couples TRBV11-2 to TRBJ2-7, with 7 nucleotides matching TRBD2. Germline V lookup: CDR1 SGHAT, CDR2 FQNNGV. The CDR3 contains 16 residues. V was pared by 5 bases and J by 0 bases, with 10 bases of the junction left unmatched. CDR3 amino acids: CASSDPMRGSSYEQYF. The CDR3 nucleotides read TGTGCCAGCAGCGACCCGATGCGGGGGAGCTCCTACGAGCAGTACTTC.

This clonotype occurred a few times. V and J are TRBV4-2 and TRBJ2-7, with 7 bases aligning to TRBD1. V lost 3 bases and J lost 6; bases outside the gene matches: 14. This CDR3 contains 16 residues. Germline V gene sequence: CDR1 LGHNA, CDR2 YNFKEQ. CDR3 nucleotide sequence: TGTGCCAGCAGCCAGGCCAACCTAGGGGGCTTGGGCGAGCAGTACTTC. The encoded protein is CASSQANLGGLGEQYF.

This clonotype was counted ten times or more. CDR3 amino acids: CASSLAGGPNEQFF. The CDR3 bases are TGCGCCAGCAGCTTGGCGGGAGGGCCCAATGAGCAGTTCTTC. The rearrangement joins TRBV5-1 to TRBJ2-1; 8 positions agree with TRBD2. The CDR3 runs to 14 residues. Germline V gene sequence: CDR1 SGHRS, CDR2 YFSETQ. J lost 6 bases, V lost 0 bases, and 2 bases had no gene match.

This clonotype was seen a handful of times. Here the CDR3 reads CASTPQRVNTEAFF. CDR3 coding DNA: TGTGCCAGTACCCCCCAACGGGTGAACACTGAAGCTTTCTTT. The rearrangement joins TRBV19 to TRBJ1-1; unclear D gene. CDR3 length equals 14 residues. Germline CDR1 LNHDA, CDR2 SQIVND (reference sequence). V gave up 7 bases and J gave up 0 bases, with 12 bases separating them.

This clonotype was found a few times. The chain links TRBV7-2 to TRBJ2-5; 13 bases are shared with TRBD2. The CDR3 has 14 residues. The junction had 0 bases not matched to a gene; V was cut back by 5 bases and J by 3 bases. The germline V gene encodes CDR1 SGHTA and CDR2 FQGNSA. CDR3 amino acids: CASSGTSGEETQYF. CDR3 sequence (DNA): TGTGCCAGCAGCGGGACTAGCGGGGAAGAGACCCAGTACTTC.

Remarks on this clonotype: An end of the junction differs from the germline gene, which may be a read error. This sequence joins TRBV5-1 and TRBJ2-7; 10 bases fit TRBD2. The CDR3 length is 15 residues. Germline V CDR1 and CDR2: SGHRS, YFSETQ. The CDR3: CASSLVGTSVYEQYF. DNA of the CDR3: TGCGCCAGCAGTTTGGTAGGGACTAGCGTCTACGAGCAGTACTTC.

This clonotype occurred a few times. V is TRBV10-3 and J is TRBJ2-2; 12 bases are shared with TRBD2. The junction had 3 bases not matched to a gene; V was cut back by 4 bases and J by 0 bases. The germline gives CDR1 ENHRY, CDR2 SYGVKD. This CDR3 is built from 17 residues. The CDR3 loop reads CAISGGLAGTNTGELFF. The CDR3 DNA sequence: TGTGCCATCAGTGGGGGACTAGCGGGTACGAACACCGGGGAGCTGTTTTTT.

The CDR3 DNA sequence: TGTGCCAGCAGCGTAGGACCCAGCCAAGGCTACAATGAGCAGTTCTTC. This codes for CASSVGPSQGYNEQFF. The rearrangement links TRBV9 to TRBJ2-1; D is unresolved. The CDR3 is made up of 16 amino acids. Trimming left V 0 bases short and J 3 bases short, with 13 bases between. In germline, CDR1 is SGDLS, CDR2 YYNGEE.

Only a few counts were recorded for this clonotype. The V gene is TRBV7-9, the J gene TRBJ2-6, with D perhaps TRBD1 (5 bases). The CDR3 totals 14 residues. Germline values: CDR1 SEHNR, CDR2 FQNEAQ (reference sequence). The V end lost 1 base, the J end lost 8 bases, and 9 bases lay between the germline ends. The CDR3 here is CASSLGGATNVLTF. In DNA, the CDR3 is TGTGCCAGCAGCTTAGGGGGCGCGACCAACGTCCTGACTTTC.

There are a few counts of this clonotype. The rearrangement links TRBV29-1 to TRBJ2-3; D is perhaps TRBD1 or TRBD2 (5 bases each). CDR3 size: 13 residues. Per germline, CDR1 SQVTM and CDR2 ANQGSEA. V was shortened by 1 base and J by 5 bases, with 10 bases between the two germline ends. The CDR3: CSVEGGAGDTQYF. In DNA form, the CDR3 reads TGCAGCGTTGAAGGAGGGGCGGGAGATACGCAGTATTTT.

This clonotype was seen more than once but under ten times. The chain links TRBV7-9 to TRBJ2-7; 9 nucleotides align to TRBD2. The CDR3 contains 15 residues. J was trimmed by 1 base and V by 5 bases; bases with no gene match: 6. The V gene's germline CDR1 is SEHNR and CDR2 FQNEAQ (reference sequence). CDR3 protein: CASSPWLAGSYEQYF. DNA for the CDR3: TGTGCCAGCAGCCCTTGGCTAGCGGGATCCTACGAGCAGTACTTC.

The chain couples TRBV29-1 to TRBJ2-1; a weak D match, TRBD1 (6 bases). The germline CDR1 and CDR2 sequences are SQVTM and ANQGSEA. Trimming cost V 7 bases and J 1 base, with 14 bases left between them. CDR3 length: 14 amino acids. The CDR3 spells CSDITGFSYNEQFF. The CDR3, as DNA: TGCAGCGACATAACAGGGTTTTCCTACAATGAGCAGTTCTTC.

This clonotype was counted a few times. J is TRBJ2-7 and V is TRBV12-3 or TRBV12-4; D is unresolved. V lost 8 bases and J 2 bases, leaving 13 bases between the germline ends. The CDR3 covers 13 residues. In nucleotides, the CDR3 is TGTGCCAGCTGCCTATCGGCCACCTACGAGCAGTACTTC. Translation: CASCLSATYEQYF.

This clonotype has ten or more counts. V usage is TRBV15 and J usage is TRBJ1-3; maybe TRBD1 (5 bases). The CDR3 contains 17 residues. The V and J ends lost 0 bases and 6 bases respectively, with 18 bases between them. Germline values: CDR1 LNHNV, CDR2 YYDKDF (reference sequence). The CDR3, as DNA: TGTGCCACCAGCAGAGATCGGGCAGGGAGGGTGGAAAACACCATATATTTT. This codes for CATSRDRAGRVENTIYF. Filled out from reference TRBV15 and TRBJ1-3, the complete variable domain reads DAMVIQNPRYQVTQFGKPVTLSCSQTLNHNVMYWYQQKSSQAPKLLFHYYDKDFNNEADTPDNFQSRRPNTSFCFLDIRSPGLGDTAMYLCATSRDRAGRVENTIYFGEGSWLTVV.

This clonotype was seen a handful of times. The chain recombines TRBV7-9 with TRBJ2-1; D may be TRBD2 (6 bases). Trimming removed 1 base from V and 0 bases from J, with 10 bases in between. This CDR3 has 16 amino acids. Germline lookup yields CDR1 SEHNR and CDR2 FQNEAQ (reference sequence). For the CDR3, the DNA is TGTGCCAGCAGCTTAGTCGGCGGGGCCTCCTACAATGAGCAGTTCTTC. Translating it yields CASSLVGGASYNEQFF. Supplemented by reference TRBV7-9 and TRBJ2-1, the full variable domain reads DTGVSQNPRHKITKRGQNVTFRCDPISEHNRLYWYRQTLGQGPEFLTYFQNEAQLEKSRLLSDRFSAERPKGSFSTLEIQRTEQGDSAMYLCASSLVGGASYNEQFFGPGTRLTVL.

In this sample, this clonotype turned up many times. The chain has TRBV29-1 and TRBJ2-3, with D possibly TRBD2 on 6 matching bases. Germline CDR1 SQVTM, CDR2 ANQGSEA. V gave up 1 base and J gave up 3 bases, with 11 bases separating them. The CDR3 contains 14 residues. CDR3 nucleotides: TGCAGCGTTGAAGGTAGCGGCGCAACAGATACGCAGTATTTT. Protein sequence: CSVEGSGATDTQYF.